These T cell receptor beta chains were read from a single sample in a study of response to subunit inactivated influenza vaccine. TCRdb reprocessed the RT-PCR reads via MiXCR and lists one record per CDR3 protein. Of 200,000 to 250,000 distinct CDR3 sequences in the sample, over 9% were seen once. The sample was non-naive T cells sorted from PBMCs, taken 14 to 15 days before vaccination. All receptors derive from a man in his forties or fifties who received an inactivated influenza vaccine. The CDR3 runs from the conserved cysteine through the conserved F or W. A D gene is named only where the DNA matches it firmly. Clone size is given for some rows only: seen once, a few or many times, or a class if the clone is expanded.

size	D	V	J	CDR3	DNA
many	TRBD1	TRBV29-1	TRBJ2-1	CSVVGDRVEFF	TGCAGCGTTGTAGGGGACAGGGTAGAGTTCTTC
many	TRBD1	TRBV12-3/TRBV12-4	TRBJ1-2	CASSPGTGPYGYTF	TGTGCCAGCAGTCCCGGGACAGGGCCCTATGGCTACACCTTC
few	TRBD1	TRBV6-1	TRBJ1-6	CASALTGTVNSPLHF	TGTGCCAGTGCCTTAACCGGGACAGTAAATTCACCCCTCCACTTT
-	TRBD2	TRBV19	TRBJ2-7	CASSIRLAGVREQYF	TGTGCCAGTAGTATTAGACTAGCGGGGGTACGCGAGCAGTACTTC
-	-	TRBV7-2	TRBJ2-1	CASSLGVGEQFF	TGTGCCAGCAGCTTAGGGGTTGGTGAGCAGTTCTTC
few	-	TRBV28	TRBJ2-6	CASSPLAYSGANVLTF	TGTGCCAGCAGCCCCCTCGCCTACTCTGGGGCCAACGTCCTGACTTTC
-	-	TRBV7-2	TRBJ2-2	CASSSSTRTGELFF	TGTGCCAGCAGCTCCTCGACTAGGACCGGGGAGCTGTTTTTT
many	TRBD2	TRBV5-1	TRBJ2-1	CASSLRLAGGDEQFF	TGCGCCAGCAGCTTGCGCCTAGCGGGTGGAGATGAGCAGTTCTTC
few	TRBD1	TRBV10-3	TRBJ1-2	CAISIGTDNYGYTF	TGTGCCATCAGCATCGGGACAGATAACTATGGCTACACCTTC
few	TRBD2	TRBV12-3/TRBV12-4	TRBJ2-7	CASGWGGFREQYF	TGTGCCAGCGGGTGGGGGGGGTTCCGTGAGCAGTACTTC
few	TRBD1	TRBV6-8	TRBJ2-7	CASSPMTGPSYEQYF	TGTGCCAGCAGTCCCATGACAGGGCCCTCCTACGAGCAGTACTTC
many	-	TRBV5-1	TRBJ1-5	CASSLAADQPQHF	TGCGCCAGCAGCTTGGCTGCTGATCAGCCCCAGCATTTT
many	TRBD1	TRBV6-2/TRBV6-3	TRBJ2-1	CASSRDRGFRFF	TGTGCCAGCAGTCGGGACAGGGGGTTTCGGTTCTTC
many	TRBD1	TRBV27	TRBJ1-6	CASSTDRGSPLHF	TGTGCCAGCAGTACGGACAGGGGATCACCCCTCCACTTT
-	-	TRBV3-1	TRBJ2-1	CASSQSWGEQFF	TGTGCCAGCAGCCAATCTTGGGGGGAGCAGTTCTTC
-	-	TRBV19	TRBJ2-7	CASSIDSRFSSYEQYF	TGTGCCAGTAGTATAGATTCCCGGTTTTCCTCCTACGAGCAGTACTTC
-	-	TRBV6-1	TRBJ1-1	CASSTGTGRAFF	TGTGCCAGCAGTACAGGGACCGGACGCGCTTTCTTT
few	-	TRBV12-3/TRBV12-4	TRBJ1-5	CASSSGVGSNQPQHF	TGTGCCAGCAGCTCCGGGGTAGGTAGCAATCAGCCCCAGCATTTT
-	-	TRBV20-1	TRBJ2-3	CSAPWVLDTQYF	TGCAGTGCCCCGTGGGTACTAGATACGCAGTATTTT
-	-	TRBV5-6	TRBJ1-4	CASSLARFEEKLFF	TGTGCCAGCAGCTTGGCTAGATTTGAAGAAAAACTGTTTTTT
-	TRBD1	TRBV30	TRBJ2-7	CAGGQGETYEQYF	TGTGCCGGGGGACAGGGGGAGACCTACGAGCAGTACTTC
few	TRBD1	TRBV20-1	TRBJ2-3	CSARETRTGGIDTQYF	TGCAGTGCTAGGGAAACTAGGACAGGGGGAATAGATACGCAGTATTTT
few	TRBD1	TRBV7-2	TRBJ1-5	CASSPQGGAGSPQHF	TGTGCCAGCAGCCCGCAGGGGGGCGCCGGGTCGCCCCAGCATTTT
-	-	TRBV11-1	TRBJ2-6	CASNKRAGSGANVLTF	TGTGCCAGCAACAAACGAGCAGGGTCTGGGGCCAACGTCCTGACTTTC
few	TRBD1	TRBV2	TRBJ2-6	CASSPIRTGGSSGANVLTF	TGTGCCAGCAGTCCTATACGGACAGGGGGCAGTTCTGGGGCCAACGTCCTGACTTTC
few	-	TRBV25-1	TRBJ2-1	CASSELPGNAYYNEQFF	TGTGCCAGCAGTGAATTGCCGGGTAATGCGTACTACAATGAGCAGTTCTTC
-	-	TRBV19	TRBJ1-2	CASSIDTPPHGYGYTF	TGTGCCAGTAGTATAGATACACCTCCCCATGGCTATGGCTACACCTTC
many	TRBD2	TRBV6-5	TRBJ2-1	CASSYSRSAGADYNEQFF	TGTGCCAGCAGTTACTCGAGGTCGGCGGGAGCGGACTACAATGAGCAGTTCTTC
many	-	TRBV7-2	TRBJ1-2	CASSPGPTNYGYTF	TGTGCCAGCAGCCCAGGGCCGACTAACTATGGCTACACCTTC
-	-	TRBV7-8	TRBJ2-1	CASSFGLSSYNEQFF	TGTGCCAGCAGCTTTGGACTCAGCTCCTACAATGAGCAGTTCTTC
-	TRBD2	TRBV6-1	TRBJ2-3	CASSTGGRGGTDTQYF	TGTGCCAGCAGTACGGGGGGGAGGGGAGGCACAGATACGCAGTATTTT
few	TRBD2	TRBV3-1	TRBJ2-2	CASSPTGLAGTSMNTGELFF	TGTGCCAGCAGCCCAACCGGACTAGCGGGGACCTCAATGAACACCGGGGAGCTGTTTTTT
few	TRBD1	TRBV12-3/TRBV12-4	TRBJ2-4	CASSTGESIQYF	TGTGCCAGCAGCACAGGGGAGAGCATTCAGTACTTC
few	TRBD2	TRBV5-1	TRBJ2-2	CASSLSTGGNTGELFF	TGCGCCAGCAGCTTGAGTACGGGAGGGAACACCGGGGAGCTGTTTTTT
few	-	TRBV3-1	TRBJ1-1	CASSSDRKAFF	TGTGCCAGCAGTTCCGACAGGAAAGCTTTCTTT
-	TRBD2	TRBV12-3/TRBV12-4	TRBJ2-3	CASIGLAGERNTQYF	TGTGCCAGCATTGGTTTAGCGGGGGAGCGAAATACGCAGTATTTT
-	TRBD1	TRBV18	TRBJ2-1	CASSPATGQGRPNEQFF	TGTGCCAGCTCACCGGCGACGGGACAGGGACGTCCAAATGAGCAGTTCTTC